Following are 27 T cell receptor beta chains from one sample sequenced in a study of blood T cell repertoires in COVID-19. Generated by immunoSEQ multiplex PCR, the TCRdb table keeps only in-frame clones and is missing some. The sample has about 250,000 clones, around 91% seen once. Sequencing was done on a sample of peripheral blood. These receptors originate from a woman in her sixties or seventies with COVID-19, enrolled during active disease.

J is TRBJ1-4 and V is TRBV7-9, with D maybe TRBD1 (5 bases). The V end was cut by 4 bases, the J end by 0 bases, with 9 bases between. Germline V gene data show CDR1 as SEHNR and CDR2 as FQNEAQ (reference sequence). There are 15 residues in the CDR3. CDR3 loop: CASSSTEATNEKLFF. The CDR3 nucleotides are TGTGCCAGCAGCTCGACAGAGGCAACTAATGAAAAACTGTTTTTT.

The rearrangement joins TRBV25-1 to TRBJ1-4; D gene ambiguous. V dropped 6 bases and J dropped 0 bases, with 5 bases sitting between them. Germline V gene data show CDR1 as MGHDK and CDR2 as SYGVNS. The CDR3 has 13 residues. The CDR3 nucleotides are TGTGCCAGCAGCGGAGCAACTAATGAAAAACTGTTTTTT. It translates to CASSGATNEKLFF.

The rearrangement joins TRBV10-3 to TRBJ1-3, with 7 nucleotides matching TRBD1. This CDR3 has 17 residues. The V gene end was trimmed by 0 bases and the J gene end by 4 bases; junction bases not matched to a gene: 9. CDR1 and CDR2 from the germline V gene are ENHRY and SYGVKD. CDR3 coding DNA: TGTGCCATCAGTGAGTCGACTCGGAGGGACAGAGGAAACACCATATATTTT. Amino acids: CAISESTRRDRGNTIYF.

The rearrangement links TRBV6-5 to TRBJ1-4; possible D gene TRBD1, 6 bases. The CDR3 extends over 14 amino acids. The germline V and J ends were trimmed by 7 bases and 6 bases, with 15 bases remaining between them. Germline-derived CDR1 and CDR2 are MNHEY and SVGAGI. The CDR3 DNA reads TGTGCCAGCACCGTGGGGGGGCGGGATGAAAAACTGTTTTTT. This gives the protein CASTVGGRDEKLFF.

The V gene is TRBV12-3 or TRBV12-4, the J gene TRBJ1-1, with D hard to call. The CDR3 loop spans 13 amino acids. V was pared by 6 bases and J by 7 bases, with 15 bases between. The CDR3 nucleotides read TGTGCCAGCAGCCCCACTTTTGAGAGTGAAGCTTTCTTT. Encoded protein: CASSPTFESEAFF.

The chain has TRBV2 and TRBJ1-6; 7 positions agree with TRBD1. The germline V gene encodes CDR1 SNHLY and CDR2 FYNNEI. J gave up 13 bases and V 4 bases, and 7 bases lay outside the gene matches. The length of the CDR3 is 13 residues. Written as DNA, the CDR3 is TGTGCCAGCAGTGGCTCCAGGGGGGAGCCCCTCCACTTT. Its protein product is CASSGSRGEPLHF.

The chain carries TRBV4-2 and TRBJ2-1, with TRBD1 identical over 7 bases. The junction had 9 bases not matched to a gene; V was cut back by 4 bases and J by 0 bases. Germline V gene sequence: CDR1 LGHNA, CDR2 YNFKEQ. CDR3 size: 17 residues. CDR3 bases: TGTGCCAGCAGCCTACCCCGCAGGGACAGCTCCTACAATGAGCAGTTCTTC. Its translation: CASSLPRRDSSYNEQFF.

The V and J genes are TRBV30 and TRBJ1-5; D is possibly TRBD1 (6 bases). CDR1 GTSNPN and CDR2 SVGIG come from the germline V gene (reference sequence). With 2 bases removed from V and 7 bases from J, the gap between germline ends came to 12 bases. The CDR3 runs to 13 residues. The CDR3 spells CAWSQQGYQPQHF. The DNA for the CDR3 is TGTGCCTGGAGTCAACAGGGCTACCAGCCCCAGCATTTT.

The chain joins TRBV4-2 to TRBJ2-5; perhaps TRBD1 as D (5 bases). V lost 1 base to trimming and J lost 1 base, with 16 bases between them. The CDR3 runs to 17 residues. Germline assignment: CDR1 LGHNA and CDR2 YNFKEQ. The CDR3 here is CASSQVMGQGFQETQYF. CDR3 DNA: TGTGCCAGCAGCCAAGTGATGGGCCAGGGCTTCCAAGAGACCCAGTACTTC.

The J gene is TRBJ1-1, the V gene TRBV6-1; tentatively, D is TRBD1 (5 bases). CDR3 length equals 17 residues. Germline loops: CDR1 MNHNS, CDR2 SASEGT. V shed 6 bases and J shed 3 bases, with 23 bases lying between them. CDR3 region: CASSELTGGFGDTEAFF. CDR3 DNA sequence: TGTGCCAGCAGCGAACTCACGGGGGGGTTCGGAGACACTGAAGCTTTCTTT.

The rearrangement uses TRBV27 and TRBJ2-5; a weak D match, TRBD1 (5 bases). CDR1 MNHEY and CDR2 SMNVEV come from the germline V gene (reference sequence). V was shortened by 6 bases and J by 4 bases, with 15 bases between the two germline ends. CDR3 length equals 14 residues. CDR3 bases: TGTGCCAGCAGAAATCAGGGTTCAGGAGAGACCCAGTACTTC. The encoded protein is CASRNQGSGETQYF.

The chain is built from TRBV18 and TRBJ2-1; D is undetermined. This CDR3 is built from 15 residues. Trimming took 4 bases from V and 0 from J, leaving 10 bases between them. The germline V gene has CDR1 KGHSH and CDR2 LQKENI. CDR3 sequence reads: CASSRNPDSYNEQFF. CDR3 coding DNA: TGTGCCAGCTCACGCAACCCAGACTCCTACAATGAGCAGTTCTTC.

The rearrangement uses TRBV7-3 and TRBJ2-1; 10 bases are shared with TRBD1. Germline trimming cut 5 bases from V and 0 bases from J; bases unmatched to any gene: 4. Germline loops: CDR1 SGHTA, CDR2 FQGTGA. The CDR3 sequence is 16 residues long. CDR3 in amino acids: CASSQDRGSSYNEQFF. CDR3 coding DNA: TGTGCCAGCAGCCAGGACAGGGGGAGCTCCTACAATGAGCAGTTCTTC. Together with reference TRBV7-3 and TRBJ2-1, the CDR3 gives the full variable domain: GAGVSQTPSNKVTEKGKYVELRCDPISGHTALYWYRQSLGQGPEFLIYFQGTGAADDSGLPNDRFFAVRPEGSVSTLKIQRTERGDSAVYLCASSQDRGSSYNEQFFGPGTRLTVL.

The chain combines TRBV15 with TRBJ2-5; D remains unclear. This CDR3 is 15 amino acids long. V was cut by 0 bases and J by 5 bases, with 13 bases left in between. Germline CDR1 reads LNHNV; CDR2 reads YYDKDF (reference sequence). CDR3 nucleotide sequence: TGTGCCACCAGCAGAGATTACGAGACTGGGGAGACCCAGTACTTC. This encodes CATSRDYETGETQYF.

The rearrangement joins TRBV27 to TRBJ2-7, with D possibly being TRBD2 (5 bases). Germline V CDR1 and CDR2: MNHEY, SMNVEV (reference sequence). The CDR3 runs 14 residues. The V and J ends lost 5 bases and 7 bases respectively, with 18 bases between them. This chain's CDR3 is CASSPVPEGREQYF. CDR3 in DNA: TGTGCCAGCAGTCCCGTCCCGGAAGGGAGAGAGCAGTACTTC.

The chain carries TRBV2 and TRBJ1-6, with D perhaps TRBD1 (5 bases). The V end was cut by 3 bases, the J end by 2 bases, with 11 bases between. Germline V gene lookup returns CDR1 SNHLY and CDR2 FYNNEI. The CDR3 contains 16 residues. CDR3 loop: CASSDRGGTYNSPLHF. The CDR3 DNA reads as TGTGCCAGCAGTGATCGGGGGGGAACCTATAATTCACCCCTCCACTTT.

CDR3 sequence (DNA): TGTGCTAGTGGTCCGGGACAGTATAATTCACCCCTCCACTTT. Translated: CASGPGQYNSPLHF. The chain links TRBV12-5 to TRBJ1-6; 7 positions match TRBD1. CDR1 and CDR2 (germline): LGHNT, FRNRAP. V lost 5 bases to trimming and J lost 4 bases; unmatched junction nucleotides: 2. The CDR3 is 14 residues long.

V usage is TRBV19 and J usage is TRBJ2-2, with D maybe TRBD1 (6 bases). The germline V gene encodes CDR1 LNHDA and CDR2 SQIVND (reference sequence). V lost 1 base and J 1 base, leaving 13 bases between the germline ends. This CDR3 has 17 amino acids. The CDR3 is CASSIVGTGRNTGELFF. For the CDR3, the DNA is TGTGCCAGTAGTATAGTAGGTACAGGGCGGAACACCGGGGAGCTGTTTTTT.

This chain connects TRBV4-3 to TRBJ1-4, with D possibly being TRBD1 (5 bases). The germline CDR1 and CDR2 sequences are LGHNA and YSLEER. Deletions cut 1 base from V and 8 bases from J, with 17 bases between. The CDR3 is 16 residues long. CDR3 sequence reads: CASSQGLGGNGEKLFF. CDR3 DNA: TGCGCCAGCAGCCAAGGGCTCGGGGGTAATGGGGAAAAACTGTTTTTT.

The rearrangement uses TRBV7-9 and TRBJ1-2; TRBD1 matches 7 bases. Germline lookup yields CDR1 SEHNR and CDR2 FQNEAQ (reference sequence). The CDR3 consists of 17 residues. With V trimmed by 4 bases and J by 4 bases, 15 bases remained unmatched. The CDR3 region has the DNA TGTGCCAGCAGCTCCCCTGAGACAGGGTTTCTTGGCTATGGCTACACCTTC. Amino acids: CASSSPETGFLGYGYTF.

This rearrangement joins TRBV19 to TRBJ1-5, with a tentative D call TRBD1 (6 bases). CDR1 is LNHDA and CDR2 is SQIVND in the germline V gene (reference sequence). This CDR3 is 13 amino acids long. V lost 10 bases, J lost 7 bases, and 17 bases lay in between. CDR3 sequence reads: CATSDAGAQPQHF. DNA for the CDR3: TGTGCCACCTCGGACGCGGGGGCCCAGCCCCAGCATTTT.

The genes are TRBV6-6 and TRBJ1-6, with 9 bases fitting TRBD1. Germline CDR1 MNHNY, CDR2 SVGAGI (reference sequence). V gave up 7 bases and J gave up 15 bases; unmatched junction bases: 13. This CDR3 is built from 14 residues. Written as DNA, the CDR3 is TGTGCCAGCACCCCGGGACAGGGTCTGGTCAGCCTCCACTTT. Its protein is CASTPGQGLVSLHF.

The CDR3 here is CASSPPEPTDTQYF. The CDR3, as DNA: TGTGCCAGCAGCCCCCCGGAGCCTACAGATACGCAGTATTTT. This sequence joins TRBV7-2 and TRBJ2-3; no clear D. The CDR3 contains 14 residues. Germline V gives CDR1 SGHTA, CDR2 FQGNSA. V was clipped by 5 bases and J by 3 bases, with 12 bases between them.

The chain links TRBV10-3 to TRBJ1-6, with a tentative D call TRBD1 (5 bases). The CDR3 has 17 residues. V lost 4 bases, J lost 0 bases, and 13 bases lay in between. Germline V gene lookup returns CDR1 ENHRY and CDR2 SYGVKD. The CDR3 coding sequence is TGTGCCATCAGTGCTGGGGGGGGGACCTCCTATAATTCACCCCTCCACTTT. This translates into CAISAGGGTSYNSPLHF.

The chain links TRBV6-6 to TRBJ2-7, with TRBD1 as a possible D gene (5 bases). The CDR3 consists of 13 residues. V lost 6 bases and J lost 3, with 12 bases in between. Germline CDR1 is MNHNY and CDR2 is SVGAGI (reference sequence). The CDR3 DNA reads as TGTGCCAGCAGCGTACAGGTATACTACGAGCAGTACTTC. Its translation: CASSVQVYYEQYF.

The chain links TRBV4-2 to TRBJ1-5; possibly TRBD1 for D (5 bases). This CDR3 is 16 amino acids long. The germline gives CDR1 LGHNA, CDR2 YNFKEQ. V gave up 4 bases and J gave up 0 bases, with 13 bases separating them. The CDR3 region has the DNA TGTGCCAGCAGCCTCATGGGGGGGGTTAGCAATCAGCCCCAGCATTTT. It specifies CASSLMGGVSNQPQHF.

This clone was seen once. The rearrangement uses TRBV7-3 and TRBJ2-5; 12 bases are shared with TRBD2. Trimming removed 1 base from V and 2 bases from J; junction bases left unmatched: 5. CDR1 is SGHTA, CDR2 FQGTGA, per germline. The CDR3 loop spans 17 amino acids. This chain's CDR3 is CASSLKRLAGGQETQYF. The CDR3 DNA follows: TGTGCCAGCAGCTTAAAGAGGCTAGCGGGGGGGCAAGAGACCCAGTACTTC.